A single T cell receptor (beta chain) is shown here with its context. Its target is unknown. The V gene lost 0 bases and the J gene lost 1 base, with 9 bases spanning the gap. The germline V gene encodes CDR1 GTSNPN and CDR2 SVGIG (reference sequence). The CDR3 loop spans 15 amino acids. This specimen belongs to a study of T cell repertoires in cytomegalovirus infection. Via MiXCR, TCRdb re-called the reads, giving one row per CDR3 protein. The sample has about 85,000 distinct CDR3 sequences; around 49% are singletons. The source was CD8+ T cells from cultured PBMCs, collected from culture after CMV antigen stimulation. The sequence derives from a human donor in good health (CMV status not recorded). Some clones in this sample may be carry-over from other donors' samples. V gene TRBV30 combines with J gene TRBJ2-2; TRBD2 might be the D (5 bases). CDR3 nucleotides: TGTGCCTGGAGTGTACTACTAGAGAACACCGGGGAGCTGTTTTTT. Translating it yields CAWSVLLENTGELFF.